This T cell receptor beta chain was documented in a study of blood T cell repertoires in COVID-19. J gave up 6 bases and V 3 bases, and 5 bases lay outside the gene matches. This CDR3 is 15 amino acids long. Germline values: CDR1 SGHNT, CDR2 YYREEE (reference sequence). Profiled with immunoSEQ multiplex PCR; TCRdb holds only in-frame clones, not every one. The sample contains about 270,000 clones, 70% to 90% of which appear only once. Donors of Cohort 3 who recovered were those that had two negative PCRs, clearance, or symptom resolution. The chain carries TRBV5-4 and TRBJ2-7, with TRBD2 identical over 14 bases. Sequenced sample: PBMCs or T cells enriched from blood (not recorded which). This TCR derives from a woman in her 30s who had recovered from COVID-19. The CDR3 DNA follows: TGTGCCAGCAGCTCCGGGACTAGCGGGAGTCCCGAGCAGTACTTC. Translated: CASSSGTSGSPEQYF.